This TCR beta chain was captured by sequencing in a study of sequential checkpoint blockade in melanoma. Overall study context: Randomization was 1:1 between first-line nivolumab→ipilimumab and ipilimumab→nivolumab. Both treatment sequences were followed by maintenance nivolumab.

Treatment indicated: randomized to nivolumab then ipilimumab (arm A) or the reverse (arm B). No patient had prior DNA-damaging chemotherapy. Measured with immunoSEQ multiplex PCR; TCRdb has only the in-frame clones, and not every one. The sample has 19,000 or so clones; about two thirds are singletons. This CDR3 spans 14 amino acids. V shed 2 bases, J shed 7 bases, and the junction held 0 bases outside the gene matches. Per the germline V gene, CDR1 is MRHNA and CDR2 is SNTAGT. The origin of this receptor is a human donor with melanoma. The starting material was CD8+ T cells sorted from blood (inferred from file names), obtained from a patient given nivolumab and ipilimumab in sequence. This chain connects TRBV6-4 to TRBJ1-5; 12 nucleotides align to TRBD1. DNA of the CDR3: TGTGCCAGCAGTGACGGGACAGGGGGCCAGCCCCAGCATTTT. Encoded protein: CASSDGTGGQPQHF.